This T cell receptor (beta chain) was identified during a study of early T cells in non-severe SARS-CoV-2 infection. Study-wide context: Unsorted whole blood bulk RNA was sequenced, with unpaired chains.

By its share, this clonotype is medium-sized (0.01 to 0.1%). Its target is not known. Attachment of unique molecular identifiers to individual cDNA molecules was performed. TCRdb called the 5' RACE reads again in MiXCR, with one record for every CDR3 protein. The repertoire includes 50,000 to 70,000 distinct CDR3 sequences, approximately 15% of them detected once, and more than 8.5% sits in the top ten. Notes on the study in general: Using VDJdb, the matching emphasized anti-spike CD8 responses while missing private and CD4 specificities.

The CDR3 has 14 residues. In germline, CDR1 is MNHNS, CDR2 SASEGT. V lost 4 bases to trimming and J lost 0 bases, with 8 bases between them. This chain joins TRBV6-1 and TRBJ2-3; D is uncertain. This receptor was identified in an adult who was a healthcare worker with PCR-confirmed SARS-CoV-2 infection or an uninfected control (not recorded which). The sequences come from whole blood, collected at baseline. The CDR3 nucleotides read TGTGCCAGCAGTGGCTACGAAAGCACAGATACGCAGTATTTT. Amino acids: CASSGYESTDTQYF.